This TCR beta chain was documented in a study of cytomegalovirus exposure and HLA in healthy donors. The study's findings and limits: A few chains tied to CMV proved CMV antigen-specific in vitro. A reported reduction in N-insertions relative to the roughly 700-donor mean was seen in an Asian-associated ancestry cluster in a later analysis.

Between the trimmed V and J ends, which lost 0 bases and 3 bases, there was a span of 10 bases. Per the germline V gene, CDR1 is MGHRA and CDR2 is YSYEKL. CDR3 length: 15 residues. The PCR ran on 60 Vbeta and 13 Jbeta primers. Sequencing used immunoSEQ multiplex PCR; TCRdb keeps in-frame clones, though not all of them. The sample lists about 140,000 clones; roughly four fifths were seen once. A single count supports this clone. The target antigen is unknown. This TCR came from a young man in good health and CMV-seropositive. Sequenced material: PBMCs. The chain carries TRBV4-1 and TRBJ2-3; D remains ambiguous. The CDR3 DNA reads TGCGCCAGCAGCCAAGAGAGTCGGGTAACAGATACGCAGTATTTT. It yields the protein CASSQESRVTDTQYF.